This T cell receptor beta chain is from a study of T cell repertoires in cytomegalovirus infection. Study-wide findings and caveats: Dominating the ex vivo response were HLA-C-restricted CMV-specific TCR beta clonotypes. Cumulated frequencies of public TCR beta families served to identify carriers of CMV plus the relevant HLA.

CDR3 length: 18 residues. The germline gives CDR1 SGHTA, CDR2 FQGNSA. Trimming cost V 0 bases and J 3 bases, with 18 bases left between them. From the reads, TCRdb called clonotypes with MiXCR, one entry per CDR3 protein. This table has under 850,000 distinct CDR3 sequences, about a third appearing once. This clonotype was found many times. The antigen remains unidentified. The sample comprised PBMCs. The chain joins TRBV7-2 to TRBJ2-1; TRBD2 might be the D (7 bases). The sequence came from a human donor in good health (CMV status not recorded). Some clones in this sample may be carry-over from other donors' samples. The CDR3 bases are TGTGCCAGCAGCTTAGCGCGGGGAGGGGGGATCATCTACAATGAGCAGTTCTTC. Its protein is CASSLARGGGIIYNEQFF.